This T cell receptor (beta chain) was recorded in a study of T cells after posttransplantation cyclophosphamide. Overall study results and limits: TRB overlap between skin or GI tissue T cells and blood was limited.

Methotrexate plus calcineurin inhibitor accompanied controls' myeloablative marrow transplants; sampling was 1 year later. Trimming stripped 10 bases from V and 2 bases from J, with 24 bases between. The CDR3 runs to 16 residues. From germline, CDR1 is SGHDT and CDR2 YYEEEE. Comments on this clone: What it binds is unknown.

TCRdb's copy holds only in-frame clones and misses some; the assay was immunoSEQ multiplex PCR. Here the sample spans approximately 20,000 clones, over 75% being singletons. The TCR originated in a female patient aged 30 to 45 who received an allogeneic stem cell transplant from an unrelated donor, was CMV-positive, and had acute and chronic GVHD. T cells may partly derive from the graft donor. The chain employs TRBV5-6 and TRBJ2-5; the D gene is possibly TRBD2 (6 bases). Sequencing was performed on PBMCs, taken just over 350 days after allogeneic stem cell transplant with calcineurin inhibitor and methotrexate. The CDR3 coding sequence is TGTGCCTCCCTCGCCCGGCTAGCGATAGATCAAGAGACCCAGTACTTC. Amino acids: CASLARLAIDQETQYF.